This T cell receptor beta chain appears in the sequencing data of a study of CD8+ T cells in alopecia areata. From alopecia areata patients, lesional scalp punch biopsies and peripheral blood were collected. The CDR3 totals 14 residues. Germline lookup yields CDR1 SEHNR and CDR2 FQNEAQ (reference sequence). V gave up 5 bases and J gave up 2 bases, with 13 bases separating them. Study results and caveats: Clonality in lesional scalp, especially alopecia totalis/universalis, exceeded that of normal scalp.

This clone has just a few counts. Its antigen remains unknown. In each case, RNA was isolated and then reverse transcribed into cDNA as the sequencing template. Sequenced by immunoSEQ multiplex PCR; TCRdb stores in-frame clones only, minus some. The data contain about 110,000 clones, under 65% of them seen just once; the ten biggest clones take up over 20%. The specimen was NKG2D-low CD8+ T cells sorted from blood. This sequence originates from a human donor with alopecia areata. The V gene is TRBV7-9, the J gene TRBJ2-7; a possible D gene is TRBD2 (5 bases). Here the CDR3 reads CASSPLAGPYEQYF. In nucleotides, the CDR3 is TGTGCCAGCAGCCCCCTAGCTGGACCCTACGAGCAGTACTTC.